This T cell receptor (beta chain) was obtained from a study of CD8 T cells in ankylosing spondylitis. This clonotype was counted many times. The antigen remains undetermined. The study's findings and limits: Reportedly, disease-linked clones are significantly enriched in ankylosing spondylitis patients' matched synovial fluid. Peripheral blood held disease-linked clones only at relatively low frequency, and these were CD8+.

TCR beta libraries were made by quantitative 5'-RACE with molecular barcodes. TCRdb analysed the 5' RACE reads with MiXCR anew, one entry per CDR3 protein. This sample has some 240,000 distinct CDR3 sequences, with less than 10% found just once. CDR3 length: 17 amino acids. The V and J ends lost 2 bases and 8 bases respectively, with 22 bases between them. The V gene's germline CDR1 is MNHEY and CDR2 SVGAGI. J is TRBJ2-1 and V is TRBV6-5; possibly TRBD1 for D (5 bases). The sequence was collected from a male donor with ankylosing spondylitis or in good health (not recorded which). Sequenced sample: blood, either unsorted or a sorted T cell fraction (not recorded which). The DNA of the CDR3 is TGTGCCAGCAGTTACGGGGCCGGGCCCTTTATATGGGATGAGCAGTTCTTC. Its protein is CASSYGAGPFIWDEQFF.